This T cell receptor beta chain is from a study of shared clonotypes between healthy human individuals (dated by TCRdb to the early 2020s). In terms of the full investigation: The cohort included a few men and a couple of women between 18 and 49 years of age. For each donor, CD4 naive and CD4 memory were each run on three plates, CD8 naive on two plates, and CD8 memory on one plate. Blood TCR repertoires of about five healthy adults were deeply sequenced to estimate repertoire size and the extent of clonotype sharing between individuals. To increase sequencing depth and limit assay-specific biases, TCR repertoire library preparation and sequencing were carried out by different laboratories using diverse techniques. Between about 0.9 and 10 billion PBMCs per donor were obtained by leukapheresis.

TCR CDR3 regions were amplified from genomic DNA by multiplex PCR using the deep immunoSEQ assay. Extracted genomic DNA from each cell subset was spread evenly across all wells of several immunoSEQ 96-well plates, with each plate serving as a replicate. For sorted subsets, around 0.2 ug genomic DNA, equal to about 30,000 T cell genomes, was loaded into each replicate PCR. Purified libraries were quantified with a Qubit 3.0 fluorometer, sized on a Bioanalyzer 2100, and re-quantified with the KAPA Library Quantification kit. A separate single-read 150-cycle Illumina NextSeq 550 flow cell was used to sequence each immunoSEQ 96-well plate. For the original study's pipeline: Because only junctional sequences without quality scores were contained in the immunoSEQ output, filtering matching that applied to full-length reads could not be performed. To assign V/J genes and CDR3, sequences were annotated against IMGT germline references using PyIR, a Python wrapper for IgBLAST v1.9. Any read was removed if the V/J assignment was weak (E-value above 1e-6), the CDR3 was missing, or the read contained stop codons, out-of-frame junctions, or ambiguous translated residues. V3J clonotypes were defined by identical inferred V gene, J gene, and CDR3 amino acid sequence. Percentage overlap between repertoires was calculated by dividing the number of shared unique clonotypes by the size of the smaller repertoire. RTK rarefaction, the Chao1 estimator, and Recon v2.1 estimates of unobserved clonotypes were used to assess repertoire richness. Generation probabilities for all TCRbeta clonotypes obtained by the gDNA method from a handful of donors were computed using OLGA. The source is immuneACCESS, and TCRdb retained only in-frame sequences with V and J called. Part of the clones is not carried over; for the studies checked, unresolved V genes explain less than half of this, and the remainder is unexplained. Clone size and V and J calls were adopted from that table, with D and trimming inferred from the DNA. Present in this sample are about 2.1 million clones, about 93% of which were seen just once. The top ten constitute more than 1.5% of the sample.

The CDR3 starts with the cysteine, ends with the phenylalanine, and has 16 residues. Only the CDR3 DNA is retained, 48 bases long and in frame from the first base. The germline V end is reduced by 4 bases and the J end by 5 bases; junction bases left unmatched: 14. From the germline V gene, CDR1 is SGHRS and CDR2 is YFSETQ. This clone has only one observation. Which antigen it targets is not known. No clone much larger than this one lies a single base away; base qualities are absent. CD8 naive samples were obtained by positive selection for CCR7 among CD45RO-negative cells, yielding a CD45RA+CCR7+ population from which TemRA cells were excluded. Donors were healthy HIV-negative adults with no recently reported acute infections or vaccinations. Every donor was a Caucasian adult living in Nashville, Tennessee, USA. Blood was obtained by leukapheresis, after which PBMCs were separated by Ficoll-Histopaque density gradient centrifugation and cryopreserved in liquid nitrogen vapor phase. Analytical flow cytometry was used to check the purity and quantity of each magnetically sorted T cell population. Each sorted fraction had its genomic DNA isolated and then quantified by UV absorbance on a Nanodrop 2000c.

The investigation overall reported the following: Incomplete sequencing was indicated by rarefaction of sorted-subset datasets, despite the large sequencing depth. Higher generation probabilities were observed for clonotypes shared by all four sorted-subset donors than for non-shared clonotypes. Estimated clonotype richness was generally larger for naive than for memory subsets. The genetic and exposure-history diversity represented was limited by the small number of donors. Approximately 4.8% of naive CD4, 3% to 4% of naive CD8, 2.3% of memory CD4, and about 0.4% of memory CD8 clonotypes were shared across four donors. Pairwise subsampling led to the expectation that sequencing depth would affect the degree of clonotype sharing among donors. Sampling was limited to blood, and TCR repertoires in tissue likely differ from TCR repertoires in blood.

The chain was built from TRBV5-1 and TRBJ1-1, and 7 junctional nucleotides match TRBD1. Material: naive CD8+ T cells from PBMCs. What the cell subset or site label conveys for this sample: CD45RA+CCR7+. This sequence originates from a man aged 18 to 29 in good health. Some clones in this sample may be carry-over from other donors' samples. At the DNA level, the sequence is TGCGCCAGCAGCCAGAACAGGGGCCTTCTGGGGACTGAAGCTTTCTTT. Its protein is CASSQNRGLLGTEAFF.